Below are 12 T cell receptor beta chains sequenced from a single sample in a study of shared clonotypes between healthy human individuals. Produced via immunoSEQ multiplex PCR; TCRdb's table is partial and in-frame only. This sample has some 980,000 clones, with approximately 80% found just once. Sequencing was done on a sample of memory CD4+ T cells sorted from blood. Stated subset: CD45RA-negative fraction. The receptor set was obtained from a young man in good health.

CDR3 protein: CASSGQGDYGYTF. The CDR3 DNA is TGTGCCAGCAGTGGGCAGGGGGACTATGGCTACACCTTC. The chain uses TRBV6-1 and TRBJ1-2; 7 positions agree with TRBD1. The CDR3 consists of 13 residues. Per the germline V gene, CDR1 is MNHNS and CDR2 is SASEGT. V was pared by 4 bases and J by 3 bases, with 2 bases of the junction left unmatched.

The CDR3: CASSGRPGSTDTQYF. CDR3 bases: TGTGCTAGTAGCGGGAGGCCTGGTAGCACAGATACGCAGTATTTT. V and J are TRBV12-5 and TRBJ2-3; 9 bases fit TRBD2. After removal of 8 bases from V and 0 bases from J, the junction contained 6 bases not matched to a gene. The germline gives CDR1 LGHNT, CDR2 FRNRAP. The length of the CDR3 is 15 residues. The variable domain in full, completed from reference TRBV12-5 and TRBJ2-3, reads DARVTQTPRHKVTEMGQEVTMRCQPILGHNTVFWYRQTMMQGLELLAYFRNRAPLDDSGMPKDRFSAEMPDATLATLKIQPSEPRDSAVYFCASSGRPGSTDTQYFGPGTRLTVL.

The chain is built from TRBV7-9 and TRBJ1-4, with D possibly being TRBD1 (6 bases). V lost 0 bases to trimming and J lost 5 bases, with 10 bases between them. This CDR3 is built from 15 residues. CDR1 is SEHNR, CDR2 FQNEAQ, per germline (reference sequence). The CDR3 DNA follows: TGTGCCAGCAGCTTAGCAAGGACAGAAAATGAAAAACTGTTTTTT. Translation gives CASSLARTENEKLFF.

V is TRBV6-5 and J is TRBJ2-1, with D perhaps given as TRBD1 or TRBD2 (5 bases each). The CDR3 extends over 16 amino acids. The V gene's germline CDR1 is MNHEY and CDR2 SVGAGI. V was shortened by 1 base and J by 3 bases, with 13 bases between the two germline ends. DNA of the CDR3: TGTGCCAGCAGTTACTTATCGAGGGGCGACTACAATGAGCAGTTCTTC. It yields the protein CASSYLSRGDYNEQFF.

For the CDR3, the DNA is TGTGCCAGCAGCCAAGGAAGTGGGACCCAGTACTTC. Protein: CASSQGSGTQYF. This rearrangement joins TRBV14 to TRBJ2-5; the D is unclear. Trimming pared 1 base from V and 7 bases from J, leaving 7 bases between. From germline, CDR1 is SGHDN and CDR2 FVKESK. The CDR3 is made up of 12 amino acids. The full variable domain, in which reference TRBV14 and TRBJ2-5 provide the parts outside the CDR3, is EAGVTQFPSHSVIEKGQTVTLRCDPISGHDNLYWYRRVMGKEIKFLLHFVKESKQDESGMPNNRFLAERTGGTYSTLKVQPAELEDSGVYFCASSQGSGTQYFGPGTRLLVL.

V gene TRBV6-1 combines with J gene TRBJ1-6, with a possible D match to TRBD1 (6 bases). The CDR3 extends over 15 amino acids. Germline V gene lookup returns CDR1 MNHNS and CDR2 SASEGT. V lost 5 bases and J 9 bases, leaving 17 bases between the germline ends. CDR3 region: CASSPPGGRSSPLHF. CDR3 in DNA: TGTGCCAGCAGTCCACCTGGGGGGCGTAGTTCACCCCTCCACTTT.

This chain uses TRBV5-1 with TRBJ1-1, with a tentative D call TRBD1 (5 bases). Trimming left V 4 bases short and J 4 bases short, with 14 bases between. Germline-derived CDR1 and CDR2 are SGHRS and YFSETQ. The CDR3 runs 14 residues. The CDR3 loop is CASSKQGGTTEAFF. Written as DNA, the CDR3 is TGCGCCAGCAGCAAGCAGGGTGGAACCACTGAAGCTTTCTTT.

The CDR3 protein is CASLLPGTANTEAFF. The CDR3, as DNA: TGTGCCAGTTTACTTCCTGGGACAGCGAACACTGAAGCTTTCTTT. J is TRBJ1-1 and V is TRBV19; 7 positions match TRBD1. The length of the CDR3 is 15 residues. Germline V lookup: CDR1 LNHDA, CDR2 SQIVND (reference sequence). Trimming took 8 bases from V and 1 from J; bases not matched to a gene: 10.

This chain joins TRBV9 and TRBJ1-6; TRBD1 aligns across 9 bases. Per germline, CDR1 SGDLS and CDR2 YYNGEE. V dropped 7 bases and J dropped 7; count of bases not matched to a gene: 0. The CDR3 consists of 12 residues. The CDR3 nucleotides are TGTGCCAGCGGGACAGGGAATTCACCCCTCCACTTT. As protein: CASGTGNSPLHF. Supplemented by reference TRBV9 and TRBJ1-6, the full variable domain reads DSGVTQTPKHLITATGQRVTLRCSPRSGDLSVYWYQQSLDQGLQFLIQYYNGEERAKGNILERFSAQQFPDLHSELNLSSLELGDSALYFCASGTGNSPLHFGNGTRLTVT.

This chain links TRBV11-2 with TRBJ1-1, with 9 bases matching TRBD1. The CDR3 contains 17 residues. The ends lost 1 base at V and 1 base at J; junction bases unmatched: 7. CDR1 is SGHAT and CDR2 is FQNNGV in the germline V gene. CDR3 in amino acids: CASSLASPGQGNTEAFF. As DNA, the CDR3 is TGTGCCAGCAGCTTAGCTTCGCCGGGACAGGGGAACACTGAAGCTTTCTTT.

This clone was recorded a few times. This chain links TRBV27 with TRBJ1-2; 11 bases align to TRBD1. Germline loops: CDR1 MNHEY, CDR2 SMNVEV (reference sequence). The V gene end was trimmed by 6 bases and the J gene end by 3 bases; junction bases not matched to a gene: 9. The CDR3 totals 16 residues. This CDR3 reads CASRRDRGSSDYGYTF. In DNA, the CDR3 is TGTGCCAGCAGAAGGGACAGGGGGTCCTCTGACTATGGCTACACCTTC.

A note on this clone: Because the CDR3's place on the DNA is in doubt, the DNA is left out and the CDR3 is given as listed by TCRdb. The chain couples TRBV28 to TRBJ1-2; the D segment call TRBD1 is taken from the table without a DNA check. The CDR3 totals 16 residues, both ends included. The V gene's germline CDR1 is MDHEN and CDR2 SYDVKM. The CDR3: CASSFLAGGGSYGYTF.